This TCR beta chain was recorded in a study of cytomegalovirus exposure and HLA in healthy donors. Whole-study results and caveats: In presence/absence analyses, roughly uniform sequencing depth across donors was assumed.

A remark on this clone: Antigen unknown.

60 Vbeta and 13 Jbeta primers were used in PCR. Sequencing was performed with immunoSEQ multiplex PCR; in TCRdb, only in-frame clones are kept and a portion is missing. The sample lists some 130,000 clones, about 86% occurring once. Germline CDR1 and CDR2: SGDLS and YYNGEE. The CDR3 consists of 17 residues. Germline trimming cut 0 bases from V and 1 base from J; bases unmatched to any gene: 5. The sequencing sample was made of PBMCs. This chain uses TRBV9 with TRBJ2-1, with 9 bases lining up with TRBD2. This clonotype was sampled from a woman under 40 in good health and CMV-seronegative. In DNA form, the CDR3 reads TGTGCCAGCAGCGTAGATCTGGCGGGAGGGTCCTACAATGAGCAGTTCTTC. It translates to CASSVDLAGGSYNEQFF.